This entry lists 13 T cell receptor beta chains sequenced from one sample in a study of spatial heterogeneity in lung cancer. Study-level points and caveats: Expanded intratumoral alpha and beta TCR counts tracked tumor mutation counts.

TCRdb processed the 5' RACE reads anew with MiXCR; each CDR3 protein has one entry. The sample contains more than 20,000 distinct CDR3 sequences, around 2.8% of which appear only once. Time point in this sample: sample taken at primary tumor resection. These receptors lack a known antigen. Sequencing was performed on lung tumor tissue, taken at surgery. These receptors were taken from a male donor with early-stage non-small cell lung cancer.

This clonotype came up many times. The chain's CDR3 is CASSLGYSPSYEQYF. In DNA, the CDR3 is TGTGCCAGCAGCTTAGGGTACAGTCCATCCTACGAGCAGTACTTC. The chain joins TRBV7-9 to TRBJ2-7; D is unresolved. Trimming stripped 1 base from V and 1 base from J, with 11 bases between. Germline V gene data show CDR1 as SEHNR and CDR2 as FQNEAQ (reference sequence). The CDR3 extends over 15 amino acids.

This clonotype was picked up many times. The J gene is TRBJ2-1, the V gene TRBV20-1; D perhaps matches TRBD2 (5 bases). Germline assignment: CDR1 DFQATT and CDR2 SNEGSKA (reference sequence). The V gene lost 5 bases and the J gene lost 9 bases, with 11 bases spanning the gap. This CDR3 comprises 11 residues. CDR3 residues: CSAPGRGEQFF. DNA of the CDR3: TGCAGTGCTCCTGGTCGGGGTGAGCAGTTCTTC.

This rearrangement joins TRBV30 to TRBJ2-3, with unresolved D. The V gene's germline CDR1 is GTSNPN and CDR2 SVGIG (reference sequence). The CDR3 sequence is 12 residues long. V gave up 3 bases and J gave up 8 bases, with 12 bases separating them. CDR3 DNA: TGTGCCTGGAGCGAGAAACTCGGTACGCAGTATTTT. Translation: CAWSEKLGTQYF.

This clonotype was counted many times. This CDR3 reads CASSHARTVEAFF. The CDR3 nucleotides are TGCGCCAGCAGTCACGCTAGGACAGTTGAAGCTTTCTTT. This chain uses TRBV23-1 with TRBJ1-1; tentative D call: TRBD1 (6 bases). TRBV23-1 belongs to the ORF category, with a function that is uncertain. This CDR3 has 13 residues. The V gene lost 3 bases and the J gene lost 7 bases, with 12 bases spanning the gap.

This clonotype was seen many times. This sequence joins TRBV3-1 and TRBJ2-7, with unresolved D. Germline-derived CDR1 and CDR2 are LGHDT and YNNKEL (reference sequence). The V gene lost 1 base and the J gene lost 5 bases, with 15 bases spanning the gap. This CDR3 spans 15 amino acids. In DNA form, the CDR3 reads TGTGCCAGCAGCCAAGTTCGGCTTTCGAACAACGAGCAGTACTTC. It is translated as CASSQVRLSNNEQYF.

This clonotype has a count of ten or more. The gene calls are TRBV12-3 or TRBV12-4 and TRBJ1-1; TRBD1 matches at 9 bases. CDR3 length: 13 residues. V lost 5 bases, J lost 6 bases, and 4 bases stayed unmatched. The CDR3 DNA is TGTGCCAGCAGTCCACGACAGGGGGCTGAAGCTTTCTTT. This sequence encodes CASSPRQGAEAFF.

This clonotype was detected many times. This rearrangement joins TRBV20-1 to TRBJ2-1; D may be TRBD2 (7 bases). The length of the CDR3 is 14 residues. Germline V CDR1 and CDR2: DFQATT, SNEGSKA (reference sequence). The V end lost 3 bases, the J end lost 5 bases, and 14 bases lay between the germline ends. This chain's CDR3 is CSASSGTLNNEQFF. DNA of the CDR3: TGCAGTGCTAGCAGCGGGACACTTAACAATGAGCAGTTCTTC.

This clonotype was seen at least ten times. V and J are TRBV2 and TRBJ2-2; 8 bases agree with TRBD2. CDR3 size: 14 residues. The germline CDR1 and CDR2 sequences are SNHLY and FYNNEI. The V segment lost 6 bases and the J segment 5 bases; nucleotides outside the gene matches: 5. CDR3: CASRARGGTGELFF. CDR3 DNA sequence: TGTGCCAGCAGGGCCCGGGGGGGAACCGGGGAGCTGTTTTTT.

This clonotype showed up many times. This chain links TRBV5-8 with TRBJ2-1; 7 nucleotides line up with TRBD1. The germline V gene has CDR1 SGHTS and CDR2 YDEGEE. Trimming removed 2 bases from V and 8 bases from J; junction bases left unmatched: 13. CDR3 size: 16 residues. Written as DNA, the CDR3 is TGTGCCAGCAGCTTTTTTCACAGGGGTCGAGGTGATGAGCAGTTCTTC. Translated: CASSFFHRGRGDEQFF.

This clonotype was recorded at least ten times. The chain has TRBV11-2 and TRBJ2-2; 10 bases match TRBD2. This CDR3 region has 18 residues. The germline gives CDR1 SGHAT, CDR2 FQNNGV. Unmatched junction bases numbered 12, after V lost 1 base and J lost 7 bases. The DNA of the CDR3 is TGTGCCAGCAGCTTAGTGGTCCTAGCGGGAGCGAAGGGCGGGGAGCTGTTTTTT. The encoded protein is CASSLVVLAGAKGGELFF.

This clonotype was found many times. This chain uses TRBV4-1 with TRBJ2-1, with TRBD1 matching 11 bases. Trimming at V came to 4 bases and at J to 6 bases, leaving 8 bases not matched to a gene. The CDR3 consists of 16 residues. In germline, CDR1 is MGHRA, CDR2 YSYEKL. The CDR3 bases are TGCGCCAGCAGCCGACCCGGCGGGACAGGGGGCAATGAGCAGTTCTTC. Residues: CASSRPGGTGGNEQFF.

The sample holds many counts of this clonotype. The rearrangement links TRBV29-1 to TRBJ1-2, with TRBD1 identical over 8 bases. CDR3 length: 13 residues. The V gene end was trimmed by 6 bases and the J gene end by 4 bases; junction bases not matched to a gene: 7. CDR1 is SQVTM and CDR2 is ANQGSEA in the germline V gene. In DNA form, the CDR3 reads TGCAGCGTCGGACAGGGCCTTGGCTATGGCTACACCTTC. It encodes CSVGQGLGYGYTF.

This clonotype was counted many times. The chain combines TRBV6-2 or TRBV6-3 with TRBJ2-1, with D perhaps TRBD2 (5 bases). Looked up from germline, CDR1 is MNHEY and CDR2 is SVGEGT. Trimming removed 6 bases at V and 6 bases at J, with 15 bases between. The CDR3 spans 14 residues. The CDR3 DNA reads as TGTGCCAGCAGCAGGACGACACGGGGCAATGAGCAGTTCTTC. It yields the protein CASSRTTRGNEQFF.